Below, 14 T cell receptor beta chains from the same sample are listed, as sequenced in a study of metastatic and nonmetastatic thyroid tumors. There were no patients who had received any treatment before thyroid surgery. TCRdb re-clonotyped the PCR reads through MiXCR. Of over 25,000 clones in the sample, 10% to 13% were seen once. The sample was blood. Receptors originate from a female donor with papillary thyroid cancer or a benign thyroid nodule (not recorded which). Some clones in this sample may be carry-over from other donors' samples.

This clone was counted many times. V usage is TRBV4-1 and J usage is TRBJ2-1, with no clear D. CDR3 size: 14 residues. The V end was cut by 0 bases, the J end by 8 bases, with 11 bases between. Germline CDR1 is MGHRA and CDR2 is YSYEKL. The CDR3 sequence: CASSQDVRFDEQFF. CDR3 bases: TGCGCCAGCAGCCAAGATGTGCGGTTTGATGAGCAGTTCTTC.

In this sample, this clone turned up many times. The rearrangement links TRBV14 to TRBJ1-1; weak D call: TRBD1 (5 bases). V gave up 2 bases and J gave up 4 bases, with 17 bases separating them. CDR3 length: 16 amino acids. Germline V gene data show CDR1 as SGHDN and CDR2 as FVKESK. CDR3 in amino acids: CASSQTGGPGITEAFF. The CDR3 DNA reads as TGTGCCAGCAGCCAAACCGGGGGACCAGGGATCACTGAAGCTTTCTTT.

Many counts were recorded for this clone. Given a much more abundant clone one base away, this may be a read error. In nucleotides, the CDR3 is TGTGCCTGGGGTGTACACGAGGGGGCCATATATTTT. This gives the protein CAWGVHEGAIYF. The chain joins TRBV30 to TRBJ1-3; D may be TRBD1 (6 bases). Germline CDR1 reads GTSNPN; CDR2 reads SVGIG (reference sequence). This CDR3 is 12 amino acids long.

This clone was seen repeatedly, ten times or more. V usage is TRBV11-2 and J usage is TRBJ1-5, with D unclear. This CDR3 comprises 18 residues. Germline V gene data show CDR1 as SGHAT and CDR2 as FQNNGV. Trimming took off 3 bases at V and 2 bases at J, with 20 bases between the two ends. The CDR3 sequence: CASSFSTVPGTCNQPQHF. The CDR3 bases are TGTGCCAGCAGCTTTAGTACCGTTCCGGGCACCTGCAATCAGCCCCAGCATTTT.

To note about this clone: A read error may be the cause here, since a much bigger clone is one base away. Distinct nucleotide sequences in the sample also encode this CDR3. The genes are TRBV5-6 and TRBJ1-5; D not resolved. The CDR3 consists of 17 residues. Trimming pared 3 bases from V and 4 bases from J, leaving 20 bases between. Germline V CDR1 and CDR2: SGHDT, YYEEEE. In DNA, the CDR3 is TGTGCCAGCAGCTCCCGTGGGGTCGTGGAAAGTAATCAGCCCCAGCATTTT. This translates into CASSSRGVVESNQPQHF.

This clone has more than one count but fewer than ten. This rearrangement joins TRBV6-1 to TRBJ2-1; D gene ambiguous. Germline CDR1 reads MNHNS; CDR2 reads SASEGT. There are 13 residues in the CDR3. V lost 0 bases and J 8 bases, leaving 8 bases between the germline ends. CDR3 coding DNA: TGTGCCAGCAGTGAAGCAAGGGATGATGAGCAGTTCTTC. Translated: CASSEARDDEQFF.

This clone came up many times. The V call is TRBV20-1, the J call TRBJ2-7; 7 nucleotides align to TRBD2. The germline CDR1 and CDR2 sequences are DFQATT and SNEGSKA (reference sequence). V was pared by 3 bases and J by 3 bases, with 5 bases of the junction left unmatched. This CDR3 spans 13 amino acids. In DNA form, the CDR3 reads TGCAGTGCTAGTAGCGGCGGGAGCTACGAGCAGTACTTC. It translates to CSASSGGSYEQYF.

This clone was found many times. The chain couples TRBV12-3 or TRBV12-4 to TRBJ1-1; D not certain. V lost 6 bases and J 8 bases, leaving 10 bases between the germline ends. The CDR3 spans 11 residues. CDR3 DNA sequence: TGTGCCAGCAGGCAGACGGACGAAGCTTTCTTT. This translates into CASRQTDEAFF.

This clone has a count of ten or more. The rearrangement joins TRBV27 to TRBJ2-1; no clear D gene. Germline V CDR1 and CDR2: MNHEY, SMNVEV (reference sequence). The V end was cut by 4 bases, the J end by 8 bases, with 15 bases between. The CDR3 is 14 amino acids. CDR3 loop: CASSYRPDGHEQFF. Written as DNA, the CDR3 is TGTGCCAGCAGTTATCGACCCGATGGCCATGAGCAGTTCTTC.

Regarding this clone: The junction departs from germline at one end; a sequencing error may be responsible. The chain combines TRBV2 with TRBJ2-6; the D gene is possibly TRBD1 (5 bases). CDR1 is SNHLY and CDR2 is FYNNEI in the germline V gene. CDR3 size: 15 residues. Written as DNA, the CDR3 is TGTGACAGCAGTAGGACACTTGGTGGGGCCAACGTCCTGACTTTC. As protein: CDSSRTLGGANVLTF.

This clone was seen ten or more times. The chain joins TRBV19 to TRBJ1-4, with D possibly being TRBD1 (5 bases). There are 14 residues in the CDR3. Per germline, CDR1 LNHDA and CDR2 SQIVND (reference sequence). V lost 5 bases, J lost 4 bases, and 11 bases lay in between. CDR3 coding DNA: TGTGCCAGTAGTCCGGGACGGTATAATGAAAAACTGTTTTTT. Translation gives CASSPGRYNEKLFF.

This clone was recorded at least ten times. The chain links TRBV4-3 to TRBJ2-1; D call uncertain. The CDR3 totals 16 residues. V lost 0 bases to trimming and J lost 0 bases, with 9 bases between them. Germline V lookup: CDR1 LGHNA, CDR2 YSLEER. CDR3 nucleotide sequence: TGCGCCAGCAGCCAAGAAGGGCGGAGCTCCTACAATGAGCAGTTCTTC. Translating it yields CASSQEGRSSYNEQFF.

This clone was found many times. The chain joins TRBV20-1 to TRBJ2-1; a possible D gene is TRBD2 (5 bases). V was shortened by 6 bases and J by 5 bases, with 20 bases between the two germline ends. Germline CDR1 DFQATT, CDR2 SNEGSKA (reference sequence). The CDR3 extends over 15 amino acids. CDR3 protein: CSATEDFGGNNEQFF. DNA for the CDR3: TGCAGTGCGACGGAGGACTTTGGAGGAAACAATGAGCAGTTCTTC.

This clone was observed many times. V and J are TRBV12-3 or TRBV12-4 and TRBJ2-1, with 7 bases identical to TRBD2. The CDR3 has 15 amino acids. The V and J ends lost 6 bases and 8 bases, in that order; junction bases with no gene match: 13. CDR3 DNA sequence: TGTGCCAGCAGCCCCGACGCGGGAGTCAAAGATGAGCAGTTCTTC. Amino acid sequence: CASSPDAGVKDEQFF.